This entry lists 20 T cell receptor beta chains sequenced from one sample in a study of blood T cell repertoires in COVID-19. TCRdb's table, derived via immunoSEQ multiplex PCR, lists solely in-frame clones and lacks some. Altogether over 100,000 clones are present, 80% to 90% being singletons, with the ten largest covering roughly 4.3%. The sequencing input was peripheral blood. The receptors shown here come from a man in his 60s with COVID-19, enrolled during active disease.

V usage is TRBV9 and J usage is TRBJ2-2, with a tentative D call TRBD2 (5 bases). The V end was cut by 0 bases, the J end by 1 base, with 10 bases between. The CDR3 runs 16 residues. In germline, CDR1 is SGDLS, CDR2 YYNGEE. In nucleotides, the CDR3 is TGTGCCAGCAGCGTAGCCCAGAGCGGGAACACCGGGGAGCTGTTTTTT. Protein: CASSVAQSGNTGELFF.

The CDR3 reads CATSHRGDTQYF. The DNA for the CDR3 is TGTGCCACCTCCCACAGGGGAGATACGCAGTATTTT. V and J are TRBV2 and TRBJ2-3, with 7 bases lining up with TRBD1. CDR1 and CDR2 (germline): SNHLY, FYNNEI. This CDR3 has 12 amino acids. J lost 5 bases, V lost 10 bases, and 6 bases had no gene match. Full variable domain (rest looked up from reference TRBV2 and TRBJ2-3): EPEVTQTPSHQVTQMGQEVILRCVPISNHLYFYWYRQILGQKVEFLVSFYNNEISEKSEIFDDQFSVERPDGSNFTLKIRSTKLEDSAMYFCATSHRGDTQYFGPGTRLTVL.

This chain joins TRBV30 and TRBJ1-3; D is unresolved. The CDR3 is 13 residues long. Trimming removed 4 bases at V and 6 bases at J, with 13 bases between. The germline V gene has CDR1 GTSNPN and CDR2 SVGIG (reference sequence). The CDR3 sequence is CAWTLGWPNTIYF. The CDR3 DNA reads as TGTGCCTGGACTCTCGGGTGGCCAAACACCATATATTTT.

The CDR3 DNA reads TGTGCCAGCAGCGACACAGGGGCCTATAATTCACCCCTCCACTTT. Translating gives CASSDTGAYNSPLHF. The V call is TRBV9, the J call TRBJ1-6; TRBD1 matches at 7 bases. V shed 3 bases, J shed 2 bases, and the junction held 2 bases outside the gene matches. Germline V CDR1 and CDR2: SGDLS, YYNGEE. This CDR3 spans 15 amino acids.

This rearrangement joins TRBV7-8 to TRBJ1-4; D is undetermined. This CDR3 region has 13 residues. V lost 8 bases, J lost 0 bases, and 7 bases lay in between. Germline V CDR1 and CDR2: SGHVS, FQNEAQ. The CDR3 coding sequence is TGTGCCAGCGAAGCCGCAACTAATGAAAAACTGTTTTTT. As protein: CASEAATNEKLFF. Variable domain in full (rest from reference TRBV7-8 and TRBJ1-4): GAGVSQSPRYKVAKRGQDVALRCDPISGHVSLFWYQQALGQGPEFLTYFQNEAQLDKSGLPSDRFFAERPEGSVSTLKIQRTQQEDSAVYLCASEAATNEKLFFGSGTQLSVL.

This clone was picked up a small number of times. The V gene is TRBV19, the J gene TRBJ1-6, with D perhaps matching TRBD1 (6 bases). Germline V gene data show CDR1 as LNHDA and CDR2 as SQIVND (reference sequence). This CDR3 comprises 16 residues. Trimming left V 4 bases short and J 7 bases short, with 17 bases between. In nucleotides, the CDR3 is TGTGCCAGTAGTACAGCGGGGGGCCGCGGGAATTCACCCCTCCACTTT. Amino acid sequence: CASSTAGGRGNSPLHF.

The V and J genes are TRBV3-1 (or the pseudogene TRBV3-2) and TRBJ1-2, with D uncertain. Germline CDR1 LGHDT, CDR2 YNNKEL (reference sequence). This CDR3 has 15 residues. With 4 bases removed from V and 7 bases from J, the gap between germline ends came to 19 bases. The CDR3 DNA sequence: TGTGCCAGCAGCCCCACGCACAGCGGACGGGGTGGCTACACCTTC. Encoded protein: CASSPTHSGRGGYTF.

The rearrangement links TRBV9 to TRBJ2-2; TRBD2 agrees at 10 bases. This CDR3 comprises 18 residues. Germline V lookup: CDR1 SGDLS, CDR2 YYNGEE. Trimming took 0 bases from V and 5 from J; bases not matched to a gene: 10. CDR3 loop: CASSVGPSGGQGTGELFF. The CDR3 nucleotides read TGTGCCAGCAGCGTAGGTCCTAGCGGGGGCCAAGGTACCGGGGAGCTGTTTTTT.

The chain combines TRBV18 with TRBJ2-7, with TRBD2 matching 10 bases. CDR1 and CDR2 (germline): KGHSH, LQKENI. The junction had 11 bases not matched to a gene; V was cut back by 10 bases and J by 5 bases. This CDR3 comprises 14 residues. The CDR3 bases are TGTGCCACCCGCAAGCGGGGGGGCATGCACGAGCAGTACTTC. Protein: CATRKRGGMHEQYF. The full variable domain, completed using reference TRBV18 and TRBJ2-7, is NAGVMQNPRHLVRRRGQEARLRCSPMKGHSHVYWYRQLPEEGLKFMVYLQKENIIDESGMPKERFSAEFPKEGPSILRIQQVVRGDSAAYFCATRKRGGMHEQYFGPGTRLTVT.

CDR3 sequence reads: CASSDVNSGGAPSEQFF. DNA of the CDR3: TGCGCCAGCAGTGACGTTAATAGCGGGGGGGCGCCCTCTGAGCAGTTCTTC. The V call is TRBV10-1, the J call TRBJ2-1; 11 bases line up with TRBD2. The trim removed 3 bases at V and 9 bases at J, leaving 13 bases unmatched. CDR3 length: 17 amino acids. Germline loops: CDR1 WNHNN, CDR2 SYGVQD (reference sequence).

The table lists this clone with a count of one. This chain connects TRBV13 to TRBJ2-3; D perhaps matches TRBD1 (6 bases). Trimming took 3 bases from V and 1 from J, leaving 17 bases between them. The CDR3 extends over 17 amino acids. Per the germline V gene, CDR1 is PRHDT and CDR2 is FYEKMQ (reference sequence). CDR3 sequence (DNA): TGTGCCAGCAGCTTCCTCGCCCAGCCAGGGGGCACAGATACGCAGTATTTT. The encoded protein is CASSFLAQPGGTDTQYF.

This clone was found once. J is TRBJ2-3 and V is TRBV24-1; D is undetermined. Trimming removed 1 base at V and 1 base at J, with 2 bases between. CDR1 is KGHDR and CDR2 is SFDVKD in the germline V gene. This CDR3 comprises 13 residues. This CDR3 is CATSDFGTDTQYF. The DNA of the CDR3 is TGTGCCACCAGTGATTTCGGCACAGATACGCAGTATTTT.

The chain employs TRBV5-1 and TRBJ1-2; maybe TRBD1 (5 bases). The CDR3 spans 15 residues. The ends were cut back, 0 bases at V and 4 bases at J, with 13 bases in the middle. Germline V lookup: CDR1 SGHRS, CDR2 YFSETQ. The CDR3, as DNA: TGCGCCAGCAGCTTGGGGCAGGGAATCTCCTATGGCTACACCTTC. It is translated as CASSLGQGISYGYTF. Full variable domain (remainder filled in from reference TRBV5-1 and TRBJ1-2): KAGVTQTPRYLIKTRGQQVTLSCSPISGHRSVSWYQQTPGQGLQFLFEYFSETQRNKGNFPGRFSGRQFSNSRSEMNVSTLELGDSALYLCASSLGQGISYGYTFGSGTRLTVV.

The rearrangement uses TRBV20-1 and TRBJ1-5; tentative D call: TRBD1 (5 bases). V gave up 3 bases and J gave up 4 bases, with 16 bases separating them. The V gene's germline CDR1 is DFQATT and CDR2 SNEGSKA (reference sequence). The CDR3 contains 15 residues. The DNA of the CDR3 is TGCAGTGCTAGTAGTCCGTTCGGGGGGAATCAGCCCCAGCATTTT. Translation gives CSASSPFGGNQPQHF.

The chain combines TRBV1 with TRBJ1-5. TRBV1 is a documented pseudogene. The CDR3 length is 16 residues. CDR3 region: CTSSQGERPSNQPQHF. As DNA, the CDR3 is TGCACCAGCAGCCAGGGAGAAAGGCCTAGCAATCAGCCCCAGCATTTT.

This clone was seen a few times. This rearrangement joins TRBV5-1 to TRBJ2-7; 8 positions match TRBD1. The germline V gene encodes CDR1 SGHRS and CDR2 YFSETQ. The CDR3 spans 18 residues. The trim removed 4 bases at V and 4 bases at J, leaving 19 bases unmatched. The CDR3 spells CASSQRAAGTGDVYEQYF. The CDR3 DNA follows: TGCGCCAGCAGCCAACGAGCCGCCGGGACAGGTGACGTATACGAGCAGTACTTC.

This chain joins TRBV7-8 and TRBJ1-2; D is unclear. Trimming stripped 2 bases from V and 0 bases from J, with 10 bases between. CDR3 length: 15 residues. CDR1 is SGHVS and CDR2 is FQNEAQ in the germline V gene. The CDR3 bases are TGTGCCAGCAGCTTAACGGGGTTCCCTAACTATGGCTACACCTTC. Translating gives CASSLTGFPNYGYTF.

This chain uses TRBV11-2 with TRBJ1-1; TRBD1 matches at 9 bases. Germline V gene lookup returns CDR1 SGHAT and CDR2 FQNNGV. The CDR3 spans 13 residues. The ends lost 4 bases at V and 7 bases at J; junction bases unmatched: 4. The DNA for the CDR3 is TGTGCCAGCAGCTCACAGGGGGCGAATGAAGCTTTCTTT. Translated: CASSSQGANEAFF.

Here the CDR3 DNA reads TGTGCCAGCCCGCCGGGGGAAGCGACCGGGGAGCTGTTTTTT. This gives the protein CASPPGEATGELFF. This chain uses TRBV6-5 with TRBJ2-2, with D possibly TRBD2 on 6 matching bases. Between the trimmed V and J ends, which lost 8 bases and 5 bases, there was a span of 15 bases. The CDR3 extends over 14 amino acids. Germline V gene sequence: CDR1 MNHEY, CDR2 SVGAGI.

The genes are TRBV7-9 and TRBJ2-7, with 7 bases that match TRBD1. CDR1 and CDR2 (germline): SEHNR, FQNEAQ (reference sequence). With 1 base clipped from V and 4 bases from J, the junction kept 10 bases outside the gene matches. This CDR3 comprises 16 residues. The CDR3 spells CASSLVKGATGYEQYF. CDR3 nucleotide sequence: TGTGCCAGCAGCTTAGTAAAGGGGGCAACGGGATACGAGCAGTACTTC.